The sequence of this TCR beta chain was determined in a study of blood T cell repertoires in COVID-19. Overall study context: Researchers got acute and convalescent COVID-19 samples from the United States, Italy and Spain. T cells, B-cell-depleted T cells, or PBMCs supplied cDNA or gDNA.

How the authors handled the data: Amplification with reference gene primers provided the estimates of nucleated cell counts. Libraries were prepared by immunoSEQ multiplex PCR; TCRdb keeps only in-frame clonotypes and omits some of them. V, J and clone size were drawn from that table, and D and trimming were deduced from the DNA. The sample has 45,000 to 60,000 clones, 65% to 85% seen once. Germline lookup yields CDR1 MNHEY and CDR2 SVGAGI. J gave up 8 bases and V 6 bases, and 5 bases lay outside the gene matches. CDR3 length: 14 amino acids. V is TRBV6-5 and J is TRBJ2-1, with TRBD2 matching 12 bases. This clonotype was sampled from a human donor with active or convalescent COVID-19. The donor label of this sample is uncertain. Sequencing used peripheral blood. The CDR3 loop reads CASSATSGSHEQFF. The CDR3 DNA reads as TGTGCCAGCAGCGCGACTAGCGGGAGCCATGAGCAGTTCTTC.